Following are 2 T cell receptor beta chains from one sample sequenced in a study of T cell responses to AZD1222 COVID-19 vaccine. Here immunoSEQ multiplex PCR was the method, and the copy in TCRdb shows in-frame clones only, minus some. The sample records roughly 150,000 clones, 90% to 95% being singletons. This material consisted of peripheral blood, taken 28 days after the second AZD1222 dose. The origin of the receptors is an adult who received the AZD1222 COVID-19 vaccine.

The chain couples TRBV6-5 to TRBJ1-1, with a tentative D call TRBD1 (6 bases). V lost 2 bases, J lost 4 bases, and 14 bases lay in between. CDR1 is MNHEY and CDR2 is SVGAGI in the germline V gene. This CDR3 contains 15 residues. The DNA of the CDR3 is TGTGCCAGCAGTTACCGAGGGGGGGCGGCCACTGAAGCTTTCTTT. This translates into CASSYRGGAATEAFF.

J is TRBJ1-1 and V is TRBV10-2, with D unclear. The ends were cut back, 7 bases at V and 8 bases at J, with 14 bases in the middle. Germline V gives CDR1 WSHSY, CDR2 SAAADI. This CDR3 is built from 12 residues. The CDR3 reads CASTFSGGEAFF. DNA for the CDR3: TGCGCCAGCACGTTTTCAGGCGGAGAAGCTTTCTTT.